Following are 22 T cell receptor beta chains from one sample sequenced in a study of T cell repertoires in cytomegalovirus infection (dated by TCRdb to the late 2010s). The instrument given in TCRdb is Illumina HiSeq 1500. The public sequencing data were trimmed at Q25 with fastp and processed into clonotypes with MiXCR by TCRdb, which kept only in-frame beta chains. Merged by CDR3 protein, the rows form single entries marked with the most common genes and DNA. The sample table holds around 310,000 distinct CDR3 sequences, of which about a sixth were seen once. Jointly, the top ten make up about 11% of the sample. Material for sequencing was PBMCs. Receptor source: a human donor in good health (CMV status not recorded). Some clones in this sample may be carry-over from other donors' samples.

This clonotype was recorded at least ten times. This chain joins TRBV5-6 and TRBJ2-3, with a weak D call TRBD2 (6 bases). CDR1 SGHDT and CDR2 YYEEEE come from the germline V gene. The CDR3 contains 16 residues. V was trimmed by 0 bases and J by 2 bases, leaving 13 bases between them. The CDR3: CASSLGVTSATDTQYF. The CDR3 region has the DNA TGTGCCAGCAGCTTGGGCGTGACTAGTGCCACAGATACGCAGTATTTT.

This clonotype turned up a few times. The chain combines TRBV6-2 or TRBV6-3 with TRBJ2-5; D is tentatively TRBD1 or TRBD2 (5 bases each). In germline, CDR1 is MNHEY, CDR2 SVGEGT. V shed 3 bases and J shed 4 bases, with 9 bases lying between them. The CDR3 contains 13 residues. The CDR3 DNA is TGTGCCAGCAGTTATACCGGGGCAGAGACCCAGTACTTC. Its translation is CASSYTGAETQYF.

The chain carries TRBV28 and TRBJ1-6, with D tentatively TRBD1 (6 bases). The CDR3 runs 16 residues. Looked up from germline, CDR1 is MDHEN and CDR2 is SYDVKM. V lost 6 bases and J lost 5, with 17 bases in between. The CDR3 DNA reads TGTGCCAGCAGATACGAAACCGGGACAAATAATTCACCCCTCCACTTT. Translation gives CASRYETGTNNSPLHF.

The chain carries TRBV15 and TRBJ2-3, with TRBD1 matching 10 bases. The germline V gene encodes CDR1 LNHNV and CDR2 YYDKDF (reference sequence). V shed 3 bases and J 3 bases; nucleotides not matched to a gene: 6. The CDR3 runs to 16 residues. The CDR3 DNA sequence: TGTGCCACCAGCAGGGGGACAGGGGAAAGGACAGATACGCAGTATTTT. Its protein is CATSRGTGERTDTQYF. The full variable domain, with the rest looked up from reference TRBV15 and TRBJ2-3, is DAMVIQNPRYQVTQFGKPVTLSCSQTLNHNVMYWYQQKSSQAPKLLFHYYDKDFNNEADTPDNFQSRRPNTSFCFLDIRSPGLGDTAMYLCATSRGTGERTDTQYFGPGTRLTVL.

V usage is TRBV25-1 and J usage is TRBJ1-1; the D gene is possibly TRBD1 (6 bases). CDR1 and CDR2 (germline): MGHDK, SYGVNS. The V end was cut by 9 bases, the J end by 6 bases, with 17 bases between. This CDR3 has 13 residues. As DNA, the CDR3 is TGTGCCAGTCAGAGGGGGGACTGGGCTGAAGCTTTCTTT. It is translated as CASQRGDWAEAFF.

V usage is TRBV20-1 and J usage is TRBJ1-5; no clear D. CDR1 is DFQATT, CDR2 SNEGSKA, per germline (reference sequence). The CDR3 has 16 amino acids. Deletions cut 1 base from V and 0 bases from J, with 13 bases between. CDR3 amino acids: CSARAAQPFSNQPQHF. DNA for the CDR3: TGCAGTGCTAGAGCCGCGCAACCTTTTAGCAATCAGCCCCAGCATTTT.

Points on this clonotype: A much more abundant neighbour one base away suggests this may be a read error. The V call is TRBV28, the J call TRBJ1-5; 7 nucleotides align to TRBD1. The J segment lost 9 bases and the V segment lost 7 bases, leaving 15 bases of the junction unmatched. CDR3 length equals 15 residues. Germline V lookup: CDR1 MDHEN, CDR2 SYDVKM. The CDR3 sequence is CASTTPTGPGRPQHF. In nucleotides, the CDR3 is TGTGCCAGCACTACACCGACAGGGCCCGGGCGGCCCCAGCATTTT.

A few counts support this clonotype. This chain links TRBV7-9 with TRBJ1-4; D uncertain. Per the germline V gene, CDR1 is SEHNR and CDR2 is FQNEAQ (reference sequence). The CDR3 has 15 amino acids. The germline V and J ends were trimmed by 4 bases and 3 bases, with 12 bases remaining between them. The CDR3 DNA reads as TGTGCCAGCAGCTCCGGTGGGTCCCCTAATGAAAAACTGTTTTTT. The encoded protein is CASSSGGSPNEKLFF.

This clonotype appeared many times. The gene calls are TRBV5-4 and TRBJ2-7; 7 bases agree with TRBD1. Germline CDR1 reads SGHNT; CDR2 reads YYREEE (reference sequence). The CDR3 is made up of 15 amino acids. J was trimmed by 2 bases and V by 1 base; bases with no gene match: 6. The CDR3 DNA is TGTGCCAGCAGCTTGACAGGGGCGGCCCCCTACGAGCAGTACTTC. This sequence encodes CASSLTGAAPYEQYF.

This clonotype was observed many times. The chain uses TRBV20-1 and TRBJ2-3; D gene unclear. Trimming took 5 bases from V and 2 from J, leaving 20 bases between them. Germline V gene lookup returns CDR1 DFQATT and CDR2 SNEGSKA (reference sequence). This CDR3 contains 16 residues. The DNA of the CDR3 is TGCAGTGCTTCAGCTGGGCGGCTAACTCACACAGATACGCAGTATTTT. This translates into CSASAGRLTHTDTQYF.

This clonotype was detected only a few times. This chain joins TRBV5-8 and TRBJ1-2, with 12 bases fitting TRBD1. The length of the CDR3 is 19 residues. Germline loops: CDR1 SGHTS, CDR2 YDEGEE. With V trimmed by 1 base and J by 6 bases, 16 bases remained unmatched. CDR3 nucleotide sequence: TGTGCCAGCAGCTTGTTTTTGGGGGACAGGGGGCGCATTCGTCATGGCTACACCTTC. Its translation: CASSLFLGDRGRIRHGYTF. Based on the CDR3 plus reference TRBV5-8 and TRBJ1-2, the full variable domain is EAGVTQSPTHLIKTRGQQATLRCSPISGHTSVYWYQQALGLGLQFLLWYDEGEERNRGNFPPRFSGRQFPNYSSELNVNALELEDSALYLCASSLFLGDRGRIRHGYTFGSGTRLTVV.

The rearrangement links TRBV12-3 or TRBV12-4 to TRBJ2-3, with unresolved D. There are 11 residues in the CDR3. Trimming pared 8 bases from V and 4 bases from J, leaving 7 bases between. The CDR3 DNA follows: TGTGCCAGCGGGCCGCCAGATACGCAGTATTTT. This codes for CASGPPDTQYF.

This clonotype was recorded a few times. This chain uses TRBV28 with TRBJ2-1, with 10 bases matching TRBD2. Trimming took 2 bases from V and 0 from J; bases not matched to a gene: 7. This CDR3 is built from 18 residues. Germline V gives CDR1 MDHEN, CDR2 SYDVKM. The CDR3 is CASSLPSSGGSSYNEQFF. The DNA for the CDR3 is TGTGCCAGCAGTTTACCTTCTAGCGGGGGTAGCTCCTACAATGAGCAGTTCTTC.

This chain joins TRBV20-1 and TRBJ2-3; D perhaps matches TRBD2 (5 bases). The CDR3 spans 15 residues. V lost 5 bases and J lost 0, with 15 bases in between. The germline gives CDR1 DFQATT, CDR2 SNEGSKA (reference sequence). Written as DNA, the CDR3 is TGCAGTGCTCGAGGACTGGTTCCTAGCACAGATACGCAGTATTTT. It translates to CSARGLVPSTDTQYF.

There are a few counts of this clonotype. The gene calls are TRBV12-3 or TRBV12-4 and TRBJ1-1; D unresolved. The length of the CDR3 is 14 residues. The ends were cut back, 5 bases at V and 5 bases at J, with 15 bases in the middle. CDR3 protein: CASSPAAFPTEAFF. The CDR3 bases are TGTGCCAGCAGTCCTGCAGCCTTCCCTACTGAAGCTTTCTTT.

This clonotype was seen ten or more times. The chain carries TRBV28 and TRBJ2-7, with D possibly being TRBD1 (6 bases). This CDR3 comprises 16 residues. The V and J ends lost 6 bases and 2 bases respectively, with 20 bases between them. The germline gives CDR1 MDHEN, CDR2 SYDVKM. CDR3 region: CASSSPAGQTTYEQYF. The CDR3 DNA is TGTGCCAGCAGCTCCCCTGCCGGACAGACCACCTACGAGCAGTACTTC.

This clonotype was observed many times. The V call is TRBV7-2, the J call TRBJ2-1, with TRBD2 as a possible D gene (5 bases). This CDR3 spans 18 amino acids. CDR1 is SGHTA, CDR2 FQGNSA, per germline. V lost 1 base to trimming and J lost 6 bases, with 22 bases between them. The CDR3 sequence is CASSLGSRLHWGFNEQFF. The DNA of the CDR3 is TGTGCCAGCAGCTTAGGGTCTCGACTACACTGGGGTTTCAATGAGCAGTTCTTC.

This clonotype was observed many times. The V gene is TRBV10-3, the J gene TRBJ2-7; TRBD1 is a possible D gene (6 bases). Germline V gene sequence: CDR1 ENHRY, CDR2 SYGVKD. This CDR3 region has 13 residues. V was clipped by 7 bases and J by 2 bases, with 12 bases between them. This chain's CDR3 is CAITPGQPYEQYF. CDR3 DNA: TGTGCCATCACCCCGGGACAACCCTACGAGCAGTACTTC.

This clonotype was counted ten times or more. V gene TRBV6-6 combines with J gene TRBJ2-1; D is perhaps TRBD2 (5 bases). The CDR3 loop spans 14 amino acids. The germline V gene encodes CDR1 MNHNY and CDR2 SVGAGI (reference sequence). V lost 7 bases, J lost 4 bases, and 14 bases lay in between. As DNA, the CDR3 is TGTGCCAGCAACGAGCGGCAGATATACAATGAGCAGTTCTTC. It translates to CASNERQIYNEQFF.

V gene TRBV6-1 combines with J gene TRBJ1-1, with D perhaps TRBD1 (6 bases). The CDR3 sequence is 16 residues long. V shed 5 bases and J shed 1 base, with 17 bases lying between them. Germline CDR1 reads MNHNS; CDR2 reads SASEGT. CDR3 in DNA: TGTGCCAGCAGTTTACAAGAGGCAGGGGCGAACACTGAAGCTTTCTTT. Encoded protein: CASSLQEAGANTEAFF.

This clonotype was counted only a few times. The rearrangement joins TRBV20-1 to TRBJ2-7, with 7 bases that match TRBD1. CDR1 is DFQATT, CDR2 SNEGSKA, per germline (reference sequence). V lost 0 bases to trimming and J lost 2 bases; unmatched junction nucleotides: 4. This CDR3 comprises 14 residues. CDR3 in amino acids: CSARELGTAYEQYF. The CDR3 DNA sequence: TGCAGTGCTAGAGAGCTAGGGACAGCCTACGAGCAGTACTTC.

The chain joins TRBV4-1 to TRBJ2-1, with TRBD2 matching 9 bases. In germline, CDR1 is MGHRA, CDR2 YSYEKL. J gave up 8 bases and V 3 bases, and 11 bases lay outside the gene matches. This CDR3 spans 16 amino acids. The DNA for the CDR3 is TGCGCCAGCAGCCAGGAGGATAGCGGGGGTAGGGATGAGCAGTTCTTC. Translating gives CASSQEDSGGRDEQFF.